These 21 T cell receptor beta chains were sequenced from one sample in a study of T cell responses to AZD1222 COVID-19 vaccine. Profiling relied on immunoSEQ multiplex PCR, and the TCRdb table lists in-frame clones only, not all of them. The data show more than 65,000 clones, 70% to 90% seen once. The specimen comprised peripheral blood, sampled 28 days after the second AZD1222 dose. These receptor sequences come from an adult who received the AZD1222 COVID-19 vaccine.

CDR3 DNA: TGTGCCTGGAGCCCCGGGACAGGGATGAATGAGCAGTTCTTC. Protein sequence: CAWSPGTGMNEQFF. The rearrangement uses TRBV30 and TRBJ2-1; 9 bases agree with TRBD1. The V gene's germline CDR1 is GTSNPN and CDR2 SVGIG (reference sequence). This CDR3 has 14 amino acids. The J segment lost 7 bases and the V segment lost 3 bases, leaving 7 bases of the junction unmatched.

V and J are TRBV5-6 and TRBJ1-6; D may be TRBD1 (5 bases). The V gene lost 4 bases and the J gene lost 8 bases, with 19 bases spanning the gap. This CDR3 spans 16 amino acids. Germline V gene data show CDR1 as SGHDT and CDR2 as YYEEEE. CDR3 in amino acids: CASSRDWAPDHSPLHF. The CDR3 coding sequence is TGTGCCAGCAGCCGGGACTGGGCCCCAGACCATTCACCCCTCCACTTT.

This clone was observed once. The chain is built from TRBV19 and TRBJ1-1; D not resolved. Germline V gives CDR1 LNHDA, CDR2 SQIVND (reference sequence). This CDR3 is 14 amino acids long. V lost 9 bases to trimming and J lost 1 base, with 15 bases between them. As DNA, the CDR3 is TGTGCCAGCCTGACCACAGAGCGGAACACTGAAGCTTTCTTT. Amino acids: CASLTTERNTEAFF.

V usage is TRBV9 and J usage is TRBJ1-3; D may be TRBD1 (5 bases). The CDR3 is 16 residues long. Trimming took 3 bases from V and 4 from J, leaving 17 bases between them. Germline V CDR1 and CDR2: SGDLS, YYNGEE. CDR3 loop: CASSAFRGFGGNTIYF. DNA of the CDR3: TGTGCCAGCAGCGCCTTTCGGGGGTTTGGAGGAAACACCATATATTTT.

The rearrangement links TRBV4-1 to TRBJ1-5; D unclear. Germline V lookup: CDR1 MGHRA, CDR2 YSYEKL. The CDR3 totals 15 residues. V dropped 1 base and J dropped 0 bases, with 7 bases sitting between them. The CDR3: CASSQVTDSNQPQHF. The DNA for the CDR3 is TGCGCCAGCAGCCAAGTGACGGATAGCAATCAGCCCCAGCATTTT.

This chain joins TRBV6-4 and TRBJ1-1; D not certain. The V gene's germline CDR1 is MRHNA and CDR2 SNTAGT. V was clipped by 6 bases and J by 0 bases, with 8 bases between them. CDR3 size: 13 residues. This CDR3 is CASSSTMNTEAFF. The CDR3, as DNA: TGTGCCAGCAGCTCAACCATGAACACTGAAGCTTTCTTT.

The chain carries TRBV7-2 and TRBJ1-5; tentatively, D is TRBD1 (6 bases). This CDR3 spans 13 amino acids. Germline V CDR1 and CDR2: SGHTA, FQGNSA. V was pared by 6 bases and J by 9 bases, with 15 bases between. The CDR3 spells CASSHDRQPPQHF. Here the CDR3 DNA reads TGTGCCAGCAGTCATGACAGGCAACCGCCCCAGCATTTT.

The CDR3 DNA follows: TGCAGCGTTGAATGGCCAGGGCTGAGCGGGGCCAACGTCCTGACTTTC. Translation: CSVEWPGLSGANVLTF. V gene TRBV29-1 combines with J gene TRBJ2-6; a possible D gene is TRBD1 (5 bases). The CDR3 has 16 amino acids. CDR1 is SQVTM, CDR2 ANQGSEA, per germline. Between the trimmed V and J ends, which lost 2 bases and 4 bases, there was a span of 15 bases. Complete variable domain (other parts from reference TRBV29-1 and TRBJ2-6): SAVISQKPSRDICQRGTSLTIQCQVDSQVTMMFWYRQQPGQSLTLIATANQGSEATYESGFVIDKFPISRPNLTFSTLTVSNMSPEDSSIYLCSVEWPGLSGANVLTFGAGSRLTVL.

The CDR3 region is CASSRDRDIQYF. CDR3 bases: TGTGCCAGCAGCCGGGACCGAGATATTCAGTACTTC. The chain joins TRBV12-3 or TRBV12-4 to TRBJ2-4; D may be TRBD1 or TRBD2 (5 bases each). This CDR3 contains 12 residues. The germline V and J ends were trimmed by 6 bases and 10 bases, with 13 bases remaining between them.

V is TRBV7-2 and J is TRBJ2-3; TRBD2 matches at 16 bases. CDR3 size: 17 residues. V was pared by 5 bases and J by 4 bases, with 6 bases of the junction left unmatched. Germline CDR1 reads SGHTA; CDR2 reads FQGNSA. The chain's CDR3 is CASSPLGTSGGADTQYF. The DNA of the CDR3 is TGTGCCAGCAGCCCACTGGGGACTAGCGGGGGGGCAGATACGCAGTATTTT.

The gene calls are TRBV7-2 and TRBJ1-2; no clear D gene. This CDR3 spans 16 amino acids. Trimming shortened V by 1 base and J by 7 bases, and 19 bases separated the two germline ends. From germline, CDR1 is SGHTA and CDR2 FQGNSA. CDR3 loop: CASSLGRSWSRAGYTF. The CDR3, as DNA: TGTGCCAGCAGCTTAGGGAGATCGTGGTCGAGGGCTGGCTACACCTTC.

The chain joins TRBV2 to TRBJ2-6; no clear D gene. The length of the CDR3 is 19 residues. Trimming took 1 base from V and 5 from J, leaving 21 bases between them. Germline CDR1 reads SNHLY; CDR2 reads FYNNEI. The CDR3 DNA is TGTGCCAGCAGTGAAGGGCAACGGACCTCCTGGTGGAGGGCCAACGTCCTGACTTTC. Translated: CASSEGQRTSWWRANVLTF.

The chain recombines TRBV5-4 with TRBJ2-1; D unresolved. Trimming removed 4 bases at V and 4 bases at J, with 9 bases between. Germline lookup yields CDR1 SGHNT and CDR2 YYREEE (reference sequence). There are 13 residues in the CDR3. CDR3 sequence: CASSPNTYNEQFF. The DNA of the CDR3 is TGTGCCAGCAGCCCTAACACTTACAATGAGCAGTTCTTC.

The gene calls are TRBV18 and TRBJ2-4; TRBD2 matches 7 bases. After removal of 4 bases from V and 0 bases from J, the junction contained 12 bases not matched to a gene. CDR3 length: 18 residues. Germline CDR1 and CDR2: KGHSH and LQKENI. CDR3 DNA sequence: TGTGCCAGCTCACGAAGACTAGCCGGAGCGGCAGCCAAAAACATTCAGTACTTC. This sequence encodes CASSRRLAGAAAKNIQYF.

This clone has only a few counts. V and J are TRBV15 and TRBJ1-2; 8 nucleotides agree with TRBD1. Trimming cost V 1 base and J 1 base; bases outside gene matches: 5. CDR1 and CDR2 (germline): LNHNV, YYDKDF (reference sequence). The CDR3 spans 16 residues. CDR3 sequence: CATSRGTGFSNYGYTF. The CDR3 DNA follows: TGTGCCACCAGCAGAGGGACAGGGTTTAGTAACTATGGCTACACCTTC.

The CDR3 bases are TGTGCCAGTAGTATAGATGGACAGGGGGCGATTTGTGAAAAACTGTTTTTT. Encoded protein: CASSIDGQGAICEKLFF. This chain joins TRBV19 and TRBJ1-4; 11 bases map to TRBD1. This CDR3 has 17 residues. CDR1 and CDR2 (germline): LNHDA, SQIVND (reference sequence). The V gene end was trimmed by 0 bases and the J gene end by 7 bases; junction bases not matched to a gene: 7.

This clone was detected only once. The rearrangement links TRBV28 to TRBJ1-3; 8 bases align to TRBD1. Trimming removed 5 bases from V and 5 bases from J; junction bases left unmatched: 5. The CDR3 has 14 residues. The germline CDR1 and CDR2 sequences are MDHEN and SYDVKM. CDR3 amino acids: CASSVTGERNTIYF. The CDR3 DNA reads TGTGCCAGCAGTGTGACAGGGGAACGAAACACCATATATTTT.

This chain joins TRBV9 and TRBJ2-1; TRBD1 is a possible D gene (7 bases). Germline V gene sequence: CDR1 SGDLS, CDR2 YYNGEE. V was clipped by 0 bases and J by 3 bases, with 13 bases between them. The CDR3 totals 16 residues. CDR3 DNA sequence: TGTGCCAGCAGCGTAGATGGAGGGGGCTACTACAATGAGCAGTTCTTC. This encodes CASSVDGGGYYNEQFF.

This chain links TRBV29-1 with TRBJ2-2, with D perhaps TRBD1 or TRBD2 (6 bases each). The CDR3 extends over 17 amino acids. Trimming shortened V by 1 base and J by 2 bases, and 17 bases separated the two germline ends. Per germline, CDR1 SQVTM and CDR2 ANQGSEA. The CDR3 region is CSVEGRGSGGNTGELFF. DNA of the CDR3: TGCAGCGTTGAAGGCCGCGGTTCCGGGGGCAACACCGGGGAGCTGTTTTTT.

V and J are TRBV27 and TRBJ2-2, with D perhaps matching TRBD1 (6 bases). Trimming took off 6 bases at V and 1 base at J, with 9 bases between the two ends. This CDR3 comprises 14 residues. Germline assignment: CDR1 MNHEY and CDR2 SMNVEV (reference sequence). The CDR3 loop is CASSRGRNTGELFF. The CDR3 nucleotides read TGTGCCAGCAGCAGGGGACGGAACACCGGGGAGCTGTTTTTT.

The chain couples TRBV4-2 to TRBJ1-1, with D unresolved. This CDR3 spans 15 amino acids. With 0 bases removed from V and 3 bases from J, the gap between germline ends came to 11 bases. Germline V lookup: CDR1 LGHNA, CDR2 YNFKEQ. The CDR3 bases are TGTGCCAGCAGCCAAGAAAGGCAGGCGGACACTGAAGCTTTCTTT. This encodes CASSQERQADTEAFF.